This TCR beta chain was captured by sequencing in a study of regulatory T cells in long-lasting Graves disease. V was clipped by 4 bases and J by 5 bases, with 15 bases between them. The germline gives CDR1 SEHNR, CDR2 FQNEAQ (reference sequence). The CDR3 covers 15 residues. Described time point: newly diagnosed GD, antithyroid drugs for less than 3 months. Extracted RNA from PBMCs served as the source of the TCR library. CDR3-region Arm-PCR and iRepertoire HTBI primers produced the TCR beta libraries. Using its own MiXCR run on the multiplex PCR reads, TCRdb lists one record per CDR3 protein. The table has a few hundred thousand distinct CDR3 sequences, approximately 16% seen once. These data were also filed under a second study, of T cells in Graves' hyperthyroidism and ophthalmopathy. That work contributes: Researchers defined stable Graves' hyperthyroidism as no ophthalmopathy progression within 18 months.

Sequencing was performed on peripheral blood mononuclear cells (PBMCs), taken at new diagnosis, from a patient treated with antithyroid drugs. This clonotype was sampled from a woman in her late teens or twenties with Graves disease. The V call is TRBV7-9, the J call TRBJ2-1; D possibly corresponds to TRBD1 (6 bases). The DNA of the CDR3 is TGTGCCAGCAGCTCAGTCCCCGACAGGAACAATGAGCAGTTCTTC. Translating it yields CASSSVPDRNNEQFF. The whole variable domain, filled in from reference TRBV7-9 and TRBJ2-1, reads DTGVSQNPRHKITKRGQNVTFRCDPISEHNRLYWYRQTLGQGPEFLTYFQNEAQLEKSRLLSDRFSAERPKGSFSTLEIQRTEQGDSAMYLCASSSVPDRNNEQFFGPGTRLTVL.